A single sample gave rise to the 27 T cell receptor beta chains below, sequenced in a study of identical twins. A single record per CDR3 protein comes from TCRdb applying MiXCR to the 5' RACE reads. Here the sample spans about 220,000 distinct CDR3 sequences, 7.5% being singletons. The data also belong to a second study, concerning yellow fever vaccine responses in identical twins.

The specimen sequenced was memory (CD45RO+) T cells sorted from blood. The receptor source for this set is a woman aged 18-29 years in good health.

This clonotype was counted a few times. This chain connects TRBV2 to TRBJ1-3; 9 bases map to TRBD1. This CDR3 has 15 residues. V lost 2 bases to trimming and J lost 2 bases; unmatched junction nucleotides: 1. Germline values: CDR1 SNHLY, CDR2 FYNNEI. This CDR3 reads CASSERTGAGNTIYF. The CDR3 region has the DNA TGTGCCAGCAGTGAAAGGACAGGGGCTGGAAACACCATATATTTT.

The chain uses TRBV28 and TRBJ2-1, with a tentative D call TRBD1 (6 bases). Germline V gene data show CDR1 as MDHEN and CDR2 as SYDVKM. Trimming cost V 6 bases and J 2 bases, with 14 bases left between them. This CDR3 comprises 15 residues. Here the CDR3 DNA reads TGTGCCAGCAGCATCAGGACAGTACCCTACAATGAGCAGTTCTTC. Translated: CASSIRTVPYNEQFF.

This clonotype was picked up many times. The V call is TRBV5-1, the J call TRBJ2-3; tentative D call: TRBD2 (6 bases). CDR1 SGHRS and CDR2 YFSETQ come from the germline V gene. The CDR3 loop spans 13 amino acids. The V end was cut by 2 bases, the J end by 4 bases, with 8 bases between. The CDR3 region is CASSLPGADTQYF. The DNA of the CDR3 is TGCGCCAGCAGCTTACCGGGGGCAGATACGCAGTATTTT.

The J gene is TRBJ2-1, the V gene TRBV7-6; D gene ambiguous. The CDR3 extends over 11 amino acids. Trimming removed 5 bases at V and 10 bases at J, with 9 bases between. Germline CDR1 is SGHVS and CDR2 is FNYEAQ. The CDR3 protein is CASSRAGEQFF. The CDR3, as DNA: TGTGCCAGCAGCCGGGCCGGGGAGCAGTTCTTC.

This clonotype has only a few counts. The chain is built from TRBV7-9 and TRBJ1-2, with D unclear. Germline V gene lookup returns CDR1 SEHNR and CDR2 FQNEAQ (reference sequence). The V gene lost 4 bases and the J gene lost 12 bases, with 15 bases spanning the gap. CDR3 size: 12 residues. In DNA form, the CDR3 reads TGTGCCAGCAGCTCAACCGGCTTAGGCAACACCTTC. This sequence encodes CASSSTGLGNTF.

This clonotype was picked up many times. This chain links TRBV12-3 or TRBV12-4 with TRBJ1-5; 9 positions match TRBD1. The CDR3 runs 15 residues. Losses at the gene ends were 7 bases for V and 3 bases for J; bases not matched to a gene: 7. CDR3 in DNA: TGTGCCAGCACCAGGGGACAGGGTTACAATCAGCCCCAGCATTTT. As protein: CASTRGQGYNQPQHF.

The chain uses TRBV30 and TRBJ1-1; D is unresolved. CDR1 GTSNPN and CDR2 SVGIG come from the germline V gene (reference sequence). The CDR3 covers 13 residues. The V and J ends lost 2 bases and 2 bases respectively, with 9 bases between them. The CDR3: CAWSHGGNTEAFF. The CDR3 nucleotides read TGTGCCTGGAGTCATGGAGGTAACACTGAAGCTTTCTTT.

Many counts were recorded for this clonotype. The chain has TRBV28 and TRBJ2-6; possible D gene TRBD2, 6 bases. CDR3 size: 19 residues. V was cut by 5 bases and J by 0 bases, with 20 bases left in between. Germline V gene sequence: CDR1 MDHEN, CDR2 SYDVKM. CDR3 sequence (DNA): TGTGCCAGCAGTAGGGACGGGGGATACACCATCTCTGGGGCCAACGTCCTGACTTTC. Its translation: CASSRDGGYTISGANVLTF.

The table lists this clonotype with a few counts. The chain uses TRBV7-3 and TRBJ2-3; possible D gene TRBD2, 6 bases. Germline CDR1 reads SGHTA; CDR2 reads FQGTGA. Trimming left V 3 bases short and J 2 bases short, with 15 bases between. The CDR3 contains 16 residues. DNA for the CDR3: TGTGCCAGCAGCTTCCTCGGGGGAAAAACCACAGATACGCAGTATTTT. Its translation: CASSFLGGKTTDTQYF.

J is TRBJ1-1 and V is TRBV30, with TRBD1 matching 7 bases. Germline CDR1 GTSNPN, CDR2 SVGIG (reference sequence). The CDR3 is 17 amino acids. With 1 base clipped from V and 3 bases from J, the junction kept 14 bases outside the gene matches. CDR3 in amino acids: CAWSGQGTVFWDTEAFF. For the CDR3, the DNA is TGTGCCTGGAGTGGACAGGGAACTGTCTTTTGGGACACTGAAGCTTTCTTT.

In this sample, this clonotype turned up many times. The rearrangement links TRBV29-1 to TRBJ2-3, with 8 bases that match TRBD2. The CDR3 contains 13 residues. Germline CDR1 is SQVTM and CDR2 is ANQGSEA. The ends lost 6 bases at V and 5 bases at J; junction bases unmatched: 7. CDR3 bases: TGCAGCGTCGCTTTAGCGGGAAGAGATACGCAGTATTTT. It specifies CSVALAGRDTQYF.

This clonotype has ten or more counts. This chain joins TRBV20-1 and TRBJ1-1; the match to TRBD1 covers 10 bases. The length of the CDR3 is 16 residues. V gave up 1 base and J gave up 3 bases; unmatched junction bases: 8. Germline lookup yields CDR1 DFQATT and CDR2 SNEGSKA (reference sequence). The CDR3 spells CSARVAGTGVYTEAFF. The CDR3, as DNA: TGCAGTGCTAGAGTAGCCGGGACAGGGGTTTACACTGAAGCTTTCTTT.

This sequence joins TRBV3-1 and TRBJ1-4, with a weak D call TRBD1 (5 bases). The V end was cut by 4 bases, the J end by 7 bases, with 10 bases between. There are 13 residues in the CDR3. CDR1 LGHDT and CDR2 YNNKEL come from the germline V gene (reference sequence). Here the CDR3 reads CASSLGDVEKLFF. In DNA, the CDR3 is TGTGCCAGCAGCCTTGGGGACGTTGAAAAACTGTTTTTT.

CDR3 nucleotides: TGTGCCAGCAGTTCCCTCCTACAGGGGACAGGTTGGGCCAACGTCCTGACTTTC. It specifies CASSSLLQGTGWANVLTF. The rearrangement links TRBV6-5 to TRBJ2-6, with 8 bases lining up with TRBD1. Germline V gene sequence: CDR1 MNHEY, CDR2 SVGAGI. The junction had 13 bases not matched to a gene; V was cut back by 4 bases and J by 5 bases. The CDR3 has 18 residues.

This clonotype was seen ten or more times. The chain has TRBV6-4 and TRBJ2-1; no definite D call. V lost 3 bases, J lost 7 bases, and 7 bases lay in between. CDR1 is MRHNA and CDR2 is SNTAGT in the germline V gene. CDR3 length: 12 amino acids. Written as DNA, the CDR3 is TGTGCCAGCAGTGAGTCGGAAAATGAGCAGTTCTTC. It translates to CASSESENEQFF.

This chain links TRBV28 with TRBJ2-6, with D tentatively TRBD2 (6 bases). The CDR3 loop spans 15 amino acids. With 5 bases removed from V and 2 bases from J, the gap between germline ends came to 10 bases. The germline CDR1 and CDR2 sequences are MDHEN and SYDVKM. The CDR3: CASSPPGAGANVLTF. CDR3 coding DNA: TGTGCCAGCAGTCCCCCGGGGGCTGGGGCCAACGTCCTGACTTTC.

At least ten counts were recorded for this clonotype. V and J are TRBV29-1 and TRBJ2-7; TRBD2 agrees at 8 bases. This CDR3 contains 15 residues. Germline CDR1 SQVTM, CDR2 ANQGSEA. V was clipped by 5 bases and J by 0 bases; unmatched bases: 9. CDR3 nucleotides: TGCAGCGTTATACTGACTAGCGAGAGCTCCTACGAGCAGTACTTC. It specifies CSVILTSESSYEQYF.

This clonotype was detected ten times or more. The chain recombines TRBV12-3 or TRBV12-4 with TRBJ2-5, with 7 bases lining up with TRBD2. The CDR3 has 12 amino acids. V was clipped by 6 bases and J by 5 bases; unmatched bases: 3. CDR3 sequence: CASSATSETQYF. The CDR3 nucleotides read TGTGCCAGCAGCGCGACTAGCGAGACCCAGTACTTC.

This clonotype was seen only a few times. The gene calls are TRBV6-1 and TRBJ2-1; D ambiguous. Germline V gives CDR1 MNHNS, CDR2 SASEGT. V shed 3 bases and J shed 2 bases, with 11 bases lying between them. The CDR3 consists of 15 residues. Here the CDR3 DNA reads TGTGCCAGCAGTGACAGCCGTTCACCCTACAATGAGCAGTTCTTC. Amino acids: CASSDSRSPYNEQFF.

This clonotype was detected only a few times. This chain uses TRBV28 with TRBJ2-5; 15 nucleotides match TRBD2. The ends lost 2 bases at V and 6 bases at J; junction bases unmatched: 4. The CDR3 has 16 amino acids. Germline assignment: CDR1 MDHEN and CDR2 SYDVKM. CDR3 sequence: CASSLRTSGGAKTQYF. The CDR3 DNA sequence: TGTGCCAGCAGTTTAAGGACTAGCGGGGGGGCAAAGACCCAGTACTTC.

V and J are TRBV5-6 and TRBJ2-1; weak D call: TRBD2 (6 bases). Germline values: CDR1 SGHDT, CDR2 YYEEEE. The CDR3 totals 17 residues. Deletions cut 5 bases from V and 0 bases from J, with 18 bases between. In DNA form, the CDR3 reads TGTGCCAGCAGTCCCGCTGGGGGGAGCCTCTCCTACAATGAGCAGTTCTTC. Protein product: CASSPAGGSLSYNEQFF.

This clonotype was found many times. The chain carries TRBV20-1 and TRBJ2-7; D gene unclear. Looked up from germline, CDR1 is DFQATT and CDR2 is SNEGSKA (reference sequence). The CDR3 covers 12 residues. V shed 3 bases and J shed 5 bases, with 11 bases lying between them. CDR3 loop: CSASWAEDEQYF. CDR3 DNA: TGCAGTGCTAGCTGGGCCGAGGACGAGCAGTACTTC.

In this sample, this clonotype turned up many times. The V gene is TRBV20-1, the J gene TRBJ1-1; D uncertain. Germline V gene data show CDR1 as DFQATT and CDR2 as SNEGSKA (reference sequence). The CDR3 runs 14 residues. V lost 0 bases, J lost 6 bases, and 14 bases lay in between. The CDR3 coding sequence is TGCAGTGCTAGAGATCTAGTTTTGAAGCCTGAAGCTTTCTTT. Amino acid sequence: CSARDLVLKPEAFF.

Many counts were recorded for this clonotype. The rearrangement joins TRBV28 to TRBJ2-1, with D tentatively TRBD2 (6 bases). This CDR3 region has 16 residues. V lost 3 bases to trimming and J lost 1 base, with 13 bases between them. Germline CDR1 and CDR2: MDHEN and SYDVKM. The CDR3 DNA sequence: TGTGCCAGCAGTTTGGCCGGCCGGGGGTCCTACAATGAGCAGTTCTTC. Translated: CASSLAGRGSYNEQFF.

The chain combines TRBV10-3 with TRBJ2-3; 9 nucleotides agree with TRBD1. V shed 6 bases, J shed 3 bases, and the junction held 4 bases outside the gene matches. CDR1 and CDR2 from the germline V gene are ENHRY and SYGVKD. CDR3 length equals 14 residues. The CDR3 DNA follows: TGTGCCATCAGCACAGGGGGCGGGACAGATACGCAGTATTTT. Its protein is CAISTGGGTDTQYF.

CDR3 coding DNA: TGCGCCAGCAGCCCTGGGGGGGAGGCAAGCAATGAGCAGTTCTTC. Its translation: CASSPGGEASNEQFF. This chain links TRBV5-1 with TRBJ2-1, with 7 bases fitting TRBD2. The CDR3 length is 15 residues. Germline assignment: CDR1 SGHRS and CDR2 YFSETQ. V lost 4 bases to trimming and J lost 6 bases; unmatched junction nucleotides: 10.

This clonotype was detected a few times. The V gene is TRBV11-2, the J gene TRBJ2-2, with D maybe TRBD1 (5 bases). Germline assignment: CDR1 SGHAT and CDR2 FQNNGV. The CDR3 loop spans 20 amino acids. V was shortened by 0 bases and J by 4 bases, with 24 bases between the two germline ends. This chain's CDR3 is CASSLEKGKMSTKGTGELFF. CDR3 coding DNA: TGTGCCAGCAGCTTAGAAAAGGGGAAGATGTCTACCAAGGGCACCGGGGAGCTGTTTTTT.